Listed below are T cell receptor beta chains from one sample, sequenced in a study of blood T cells in healthy people across ages. MiXCR was run by TCRdb on the 5' RACE reads, yielding one entry per CDR3 protein. The sample shows 700,000 or so distinct CDR3 sequences, about 20% of them seen only once. Sequenced input: blood. The origin of the receptors is an older man in good health. CDR3s include the opening cysteine and the closing phenylalanine or tryptophan. Each record gives: J gene, clone size, V gene, D gene, CDR3 DNA, CDR3 protein. A D gene is named only where the DNA matches it firmly. For some rows the clone size is stated as once, few or many, or as a class when expanded; others skip it.

TRBJ1-4,NA,TRBV10-3,NA,TGTGCCATCAGCCCCACGGGGCGATATGAAAAACTGTTTTTT,CAISPTGRYEKLFF
TRBJ2-5,few,TRBV7-2,NA,TGTGCCAGCAGCTTAAACATGCAAGAGACCCAGTACTTC,CASSLNMQETQYF
TRBJ2-5,many,TRBV20-1,NA,TGCAGTGCTGAGGGCAGTGGGGGTGAGACCCAGTACTTC,CSAEGSGGETQYF
TRBJ2-3,few,TRBV11-2,TRBD2,TGTGCCAGCAGCATGAGGACTAGCGGTGCAGATACGCAGTATTTT,CASSMRTSGADTQYF
TRBJ2-1,NA,TRBV4-1,NA,TGCGCCAGCAGCCATCTCCGGGGCAGCGCCAATGAGCAGTTCTTC,CASSHLRGSANEQFF
TRBJ2-2,many,TRBV5-1,TRBD1,TGCGCCAGCAGCTGGACAGGACCTACCGGGGAGCTGTTTTTT,CASSWTGPTGELFF
TRBJ2-3,NA,TRBV12-3/TRBV12-4,TRBD2,TGTGCCAGCAGCCCGGGACTAGCGGGAGGGAACGCAGATACGCAGTATTTT,CASSPGLAGGNADTQYF
TRBJ2-1,NA,TRBV6-2/TRBV6-3,NA,TGTGCCAGCACGCAGACTTTAGCGGTTTACAATGAGCAGTTCTTC,CASTQTLAVYNEQFF
TRBJ2-5,many,TRBV29-1,NA,TGCAGCGTTGAGGGGCACGAGACCCAGTACTTC,CSVEGHETQYF
TRBJ2-5,few,TRBV7-9,NA,TGTGCCAGCAGCTTTCTAGTCGGCCGGGACACCCAAGAGACCCAGTACTTC,CASSFLVGRDTQETQYF
TRBJ2-7,few,TRBV24-1,TRBD1,TGTGCCACCAGTGATTTCCGCGGGACAGGGGGGGTCAACGAGCAGTACTTC,CATSDFRGTGGVNEQYF
TRBJ2-1,few,TRBV5-1,NA,TGCGCCAGCAGCTTGGTCGCGGATCCCCGTAATGAGCAGTTCTTC,CASSLVADPRNEQFF
TRBJ2-7,NA,TRBV24-1,NA,TGTGCCACCAGTGATCCCAAGTCCGTAGGGACCCAGCACTTC,CATSDPKSVGTQHF
TRBJ1-1,few,TRBV5-6,NA,TGTGCCAGCAGCGGAGGACTCGGGGCTTTCTTT,CASSGGLGAFF
TRBJ2-1,few,TRBV6-4,NA,TGTGCCAGCAGTGACTCGAACGTGCGGGGTTCGTTCCATGAGCAGTTCTTC,CASSDSNVRGSFHEQFF
TRBJ2-1,few,TRBV12-3/TRBV12-4,NA,TGTGCCAGCAGCAACAGTGGCGGCAACGAGCAGTTCTTC,CASSNSGGNEQFF
TRBJ1-2,NA,TRBV12-3/TRBV12-4,NA,TGTGCCAGCAGTTTAACCGGCCGTACTGGCTACACCTTC,CASSLTGRTGYTF
TRBJ2-3,NA,TRBV29-1,NA,TGCAGCGTTGATTCCCCACAGGGCACAGATACGCAGTATTTT,CSVDSPQGTDTQYF
TRBJ2-5,few,TRBV12-3/TRBV12-4,NA,TGTGCCAGCAGTCAAGTGGTGGATAGAGAGACCCAGTACTTC,CASSQVVDRETQYF
TRBJ2-3,NA,TRBV7-6,TRBD2,TGTGCCAGCAGCACGCGGACTAGCGGGAGCACAGATACGCAGTATTTT,CASSTRTSGSTDTQYF
TRBJ2-5,NA,TRBV29-1,TRBD1,TGCAGCGTTGAACTCGGACAGGGGGCTGAAGAGACCCAGTACTTC,CSVELGQGAEETQYF
TRBJ2-1,NA,TRBV10-3,TRBD2,TGTGCCATCAGTGATGGGGTAGCGGGATCCTACAATGAGCAGTTCTTC,CAISDGVAGSYNEQFF
TRBJ2-1,NA,TRBV29-1,NA,TGCAGTTTCTATAATCTACGGGAGAGTATGAATGAGCGGTTCTTC,CSFYNLRESMNERFF
TRBJ2-3,few,TRBV20-1,NA,TGCAGTGCTAGTTCTACCCAGGCGAATACGCAGTATTTT,CSASSTQANTQYF
TRBJ2-3,many,TRBV28,TRBD1,TGTGCCAGCAAGGAACCTCGAGACAGGGGTACGCAGTATTTT,CASKEPRDRGTQYF
TRBJ2-5,few,TRBV20-1,NA,TGCAGTGCTTGGGGCCAAGAGACCCAGTACTTC,CSAWGQETQYF
TRBJ2-1,few,TRBV7-8,TRBD2,TGTGCCAGCGGACTAGCGGGAGTGAGGGAGCAGTTCTTC,CASGLAGVREQFF
TRBJ2-3,NA,TRBV11-3,NA,TGTGCCAGCAGATCCTCTCTACGCGATACGCAGTATTTT,CASRSSLRDTQYF
TRBJ2-1,few,TRBV7-9,NA,TGTGCCAGCAGCGTACAGGCGGATGAGCAGTTCTTC,CASSVQADEQFF
TRBJ1-3,few,TRBV20-1,TRBD1,TGCAGTGCTCCCCGGACAGGCGGAAACACCATATATTTT,CSAPRTGGNTIYF
TRBJ2-7,NA,TRBV11-2,TRBD1,TGTGCCAGCAGCCAGAGGACAGGATACTCCTACGAGCAGTACTTC,CASSQRTGYSYEQYF
TRBJ2-2,many,TRBV12-3/TRBV12-4,NA,TGTGCCAGCAGTTTAGAGGGGAGTGGGGAACTGTTTTTT,CASSLEGSGELFF
TRBJ2-1,few,TRBV27,TRBD1,TGTGCCAGCAGTTTACGCGGACAGGGTGGCTACAATGAGCAGTTCTTC,CASSLRGQGGYNEQFF
TRBJ2-3,NA,TRBV19,TRBD1,TGTGCCAGTGCAACAGGGGGCATGACAGATACGCAGTATTTT,CASATGGMTDTQYF
TRBJ1-5,NA,TRBV3-1,TRBD1,TGTGCCAGCAGCCAAGGGACAGGGTCTCTGCCCCAGCATTTT,CASSQGTGSLPQHF
TRBJ1-1,few,TRBV5-4,NA,TGTGCCAGCAGCGGGGACCAAGCGAGAATGAACACTGAAGCTTTCTTT,CASSGDQARMNTEAFF
TRBJ2-1,NA,TRBV15,NA,TGTGCCACCAGCAGAGATCGAGGACCCGTGGTGCCCAACTACAATGAGCAGTTCTTC,CATSRDRGPVVPNYNEQFF
TRBJ2-1,NA,TRBV3-1,NA,TGTGCCAGCAGCCAAGTGGGCGGGGAGCAGTTCTTC,CASSQVGGEQFF
TRBJ2-1,NA,TRBV7-2,TRBD1,TGTGCCAGCAGCATGGCGGGGACAGGGCCGAATGAGCAGTTCTTC,CASSMAGTGPNEQFF
TRBJ2-3,NA,TRBV12-3/TRBV12-4,NA,TGTGCCAGCAGTCCGGGACTTGCTCCTAGCGCAGATACGCAGTATTTT,CASSPGLAPSADTQYF
TRBJ1-1,NA,TRBV5-1,NA,TGCGCCAGCAGCCCGCGGGGCCTTGAAGCTTTCTTT,CASSPRGLEAFF
TRBJ2-3,NA,TRBV10-3,TRBD2,TGTGCCATCAGAGATAGCGGGGGGCTCGAGGATACGCAGTATTTT,CAIRDSGGLEDTQYF
TRBJ2-2,NA,TRBV12-3/TRBV12-4,TRBD2,TGTGCCAGCAGTTTAAGGGTAGCGGGGCCTACGAACACCGGGGAGCTGTTTTTT,CASSLRVAGPTNTGELFF
TRBJ2-1,few,TRBV12-3/TRBV12-4,NA,TGTGCCAGCAGTCTACCAAGGACAGTCTCCTACAATGAGCAGTTCTTC,CASSLPRTVSYNEQFF
TRBJ2-7,NA,TRBV3-1,NA,TGTGCCAGCAGCATTCGGGGCCAGGGGTCCTACGAGCAGTACTTC,CASSIRGQGSYEQYF
TRBJ2-6,NA,TRBV28,TRBD1,TGTGCCAGCAGTTGGGCAGGGGGCGTCGTCTCTGGGGCCAACGTCCTGACTTTC,CASSWAGGVVSGANVLTF
TRBJ2-1,NA,TRBV30,NA,TGTGCCTGGAGTGTAGGGAGGAGCGGTTCCGTTGAGCAGTTCTTC,CAWSVGRSGSVEQFF
TRBJ1-1,few,TRBV27,NA,TGTGCCAGCAGTACGACACAGAGATGGAACACTGAAGCTTTCTTT,CASSTTQRWNTEAFF
TRBJ1-1,few,TRBV20-1,TRBD1,TGCAGTGCTGGAACAGGGGGCTGGGGAACTGAAGCTTTCTTT,CSAGTGGWGTEAFF
TRBJ2-2,few,TRBV6-2/TRBV6-3,TRBD1,TGTGCCAGCAGAACAGGGGGATCGAACACCGGGGAGCTGTTTTTT,CASRTGGSNTGELFF
TRBJ2-5,NA,TRBV10-3,TRBD2,TGTGCCATCAGGCCCGGGACTAGCGGGAGTGAGACCCAGTACTTC,CAIRPGTSGSETQYF
TRBJ2-1,few,TRBV7-9,TRBD2,TGTGCCAGCAGCCCCCTTTCGGGAGGGGTTAATGAGCAGTTCTTC,CASSPLSGGVNEQFF
TRBJ1-4,few,TRBV29-1,TRBD1,TGCAGCGGCGCACAGGGGGCGGGTGAAAAACTGTTTTTT,CSGAQGAGEKLFF
TRBJ2-5,NA,TRBV5-1,TRBD1,TGCGCCAGCAGCCGGGACAGGGAGGCCCAGTACTTC,CASSRDREAQYF